This paragraph reports one T cell receptor (beta chain). Adults between roughly 18 and 89 years of age took part from 20 to 25 US areas. Germline V CDR1 and CDR2: SEHNR, FQNEAQ (reference sequence). V was clipped by 0 bases and J by 4 bases, with 9 bases between them. The CDR3 totals 14 residues. The data are from a study of blood T cell repertoires in COVID-19. Original handling: From reference gene primer amplification, estimates of nucleated cell counts were derived. Method: immunoSEQ multiplex PCR; TCRdb's copy keeps in-frame clones and lacks some. V and J calls plus clone size are reproduced from that table; the DNA served to infer D and trimming. The table shows roughly 260,000 clones, with about 85% occurring only once.

The rearrangement joins TRBV7-9 to TRBJ1-1; D is ambiguous. Source material: PBMCs or T cells enriched from blood (not recorded which). The sequence derives from a woman between 25 and 40 years old with acute COVID-19. DNA for the CDR3: TGTGCCAGCAGCTTAGCGCGTGGTTCCACTGAAGCTTTCTTT. This sequence encodes CASSLARGSTEAFF.